This TCR beta chain was observed in a study of OX40 agonist ivuxolimab in advanced cancers. Study information: Two patients with cutaneous melanoma and one with hepatocellular carcinoma, three in total, showed partial responses.

This clone appeared once. The antigen is undetermined. A read error may produce the germline difference seen at one junction end. Study-level findings and limits: CD8+ T cells averaged more expanded clones than CD4+.

Using immunoSEQ multiplex PCR, the repertoire was profiled, and TCRdb retains in-frame clones only, with some absent. The data show about 79,000 clones, approximately 86% seen once. This CDR3 is 13 amino acids long. Germline values: CDR1 SNHLY, CDR2 FYNNEI. The specimen comprised CD4+ or CD8+ T cells sorted from blood, sampled in a trial of the OX40 agonist ivuxolimab. This sequence joins TRBV2 and TRBJ2-3, with TRBD2 as a possible D gene (6 bases). The sequence derives from an adult with an advanced solid tumor such as melanoma, head and neck, liver or kidney cancer. The CDR3 nucleotides are TGTACCAGCAAGGCGGGACCCACAGATACGCAGTATTTT. Protein product: CTSKAGPTDTQYF.